One sample yielded the 24 T cell receptor beta chains listed below, sequenced in a study of T cell changes during pregnancy in multiple sclerosis. Using immunoSEQ multiplex PCR, the repertoire was profiled, and TCRdb retains in-frame clones only, with some absent. The sample comprises about 97,000 clones, 90% of which are singletons, and under 0.8% rests with the top ten. The sample was peripheral blood, taken in the second trimester of pregnancy. These receptors were obtained from a female donor in good health, enrolled as a control in a pregnancy study.

The rearrangement links TRBV7-9 to TRBJ1-3; tentatively, D is TRBD1 (5 bases). CDR1 and CDR2 from the germline V gene are SEHNR and FQNEAQ (reference sequence). V lost 7 bases and J 4 bases, leaving 17 bases between the germline ends. The length of the CDR3 is 15 residues. The DNA of the CDR3 is TGTGCCAGCATCCCAGCCAGGGTATCCGGAAACACCATATATTTT. Its protein is CASIPARVSGNTIYF.

J is TRBJ1-1 and V is TRBV7-9; D unresolved. Trimming shortened V by 5 bases and J by 1 base, and 8 bases separated the two germline ends. This CDR3 contains 13 residues. CDR1 is SEHNR, CDR2 FQNEAQ, per germline (reference sequence). The CDR3 nucleotides read TGTGCCAGCAGCCGAAACTGGAACACTGAAGCTTTCTTT. Protein: CASSRNWNTEAFF. Together with reference TRBV7-9 and TRBJ1-1, the CDR3 gives the full variable domain: DTGVSQNPRHKITKRGQNVTFRCDPISEHNRLYWYRQTLGQGPEFLTYFQNEAQLEKSRLLSDRFSAERPKGSFSTLEIQRTEQGDSAMYLCASSRNWNTEAFFGQGTRLTVV.

This clone has a handful of counts. The chain joins TRBV30 to TRBJ1-1; D uncertain. Germline CDR1 reads GTSNPN; CDR2 reads SVGIG (reference sequence). The ends were cut back, 0 bases at V and 8 bases at J, with 13 bases in the middle. This CDR3 is 13 amino acids long. CDR3 nucleotide sequence: TGTGCCTGGAGTGTAGATTTAAACAGCGAAGCTTTCTTT. Residues: CAWSVDLNSEAFF.

This clone was seen just once. CDR3 nucleotides: TGCGCCAGCAGCTTGCCGGGGGTTAGCACAGATACGCAGTATTTT. Translated, it gives CASSLPGVSTDTQYF. This chain links TRBV5-1 with TRBJ2-3; a possible D gene is TRBD2 (6 bases). This CDR3 spans 15 amino acids. Germline CDR1 SGHRS, CDR2 YFSETQ. V lost 1 base and J 0 bases, leaving 9 bases between the germline ends.

This clone was picked up a small number of times. The chain uses TRBV4-2 and TRBJ2-1, with 10 bases fitting TRBD2. CDR1 is LGHNA and CDR2 is YNFKEQ in the germline V gene. The CDR3 extends over 17 amino acids. With 1 base clipped from V and 3 bases from J, the junction kept 6 bases outside the gene matches. The DNA of the CDR3 is TGTGCCAGCAGCCAAGGGTGGACTAGCGGTCTCTACAATGAGCAGTTCTTC. Protein sequence: CASSQGWTSGLYNEQFF.

This chain links TRBV5-1 with TRBJ1-2; 9 bases are a match to TRBD1. Germline V gene sequence: CDR1 SGHRS, CDR2 YFSETQ. The CDR3 loop spans 14 amino acids. The ends lost 0 bases at V and 7 bases at J; junction bases unmatched: 4. The CDR3 DNA sequence: TGCGCCAGCAGCTTGGGAGGACAGGGGTTTGGCTACACCTTC. It is translated as CASSLGGQGFGYTF.

This clone was seen only once. This chain joins TRBV4-3 and TRBJ1-2; D possibly corresponds to TRBD1 (5 bases). The ends were cut back, 5 bases at V and 4 bases at J, with 20 bases in the middle. Germline V gives CDR1 LGHNA, CDR2 YSLEER. CDR3 length: 16 amino acids. CDR3 DNA: TGCGCCAGCAGCTTTCTCGACAGAGAGCCGTCCTATGGCTACACCTTC. This gives the protein CASSFLDREPSYGYTF.

The V call is TRBV6-1, the J call TRBJ2-3; D remains ambiguous. The CDR3 sequence is 12 residues long. Trimming removed 8 bases from V and 1 base from J, with 7 bases in between. The germline gives CDR1 MNHNS, CDR2 SASEGT. CDR3 sequence reads: CASFIRTDTQYF. The CDR3 nucleotides are TGTGCCAGCTTTATTCGCACAGATACGCAGTATTTT.

This clone was seen a single time. Here the CDR3 DNA reads TGTGCCAGCAGTTATAGCGGATACAATGAGCAGTTCTTC. As protein: CASSYSGYNEQFF. The V and J genes are TRBV27 and TRBJ2-1; D possibly corresponds to TRBD2 (6 bases). The germline V gene has CDR1 MNHEY and CDR2 SMNVEV (reference sequence). Deletions cut 4 bases from V and 4 bases from J, with 8 bases between. This CDR3 contains 13 residues.

The chain recombines TRBV6-6 with TRBJ1-2; D not certain. The ends were cut back, 7 bases at V and 3 bases at J, with 9 bases in the middle. Germline assignment: CDR1 MNHNY and CDR2 SVGAGI (reference sequence). The CDR3 consists of 12 residues. The CDR3 sequence: CASISEDYGYTF. CDR3 bases: TGTGCCAGCATCTCCGAGGACTATGGCTACACCTTC.

This chain uses TRBV6-6 with TRBJ1-1; the D gene is possibly TRBD1 (6 bases). There are 13 residues in the CDR3. V was trimmed by 5 bases and J by 5 bases, leaving 12 bases between them. CDR1 is MNHNY and CDR2 is SVGAGI in the germline V gene (reference sequence). CDR3 residues: CASSIEQGTEAFF. The CDR3 DNA reads as TGTGCCAGCAGTATCGAACAGGGAACTGAAGCTTTCTTT.

The rearrangement uses TRBV18 and TRBJ1-1; 7 nucleotides align to TRBD1. This CDR3 is built from 12 residues. With V trimmed by 3 bases and J by 12 bases, 7 bases remained unmatched. The germline gives CDR1 KGHSH, CDR2 LQKENI. This CDR3 is CASSPTQGIPFF. The CDR3 DNA is TGTGCCAGCTCACCGACACAGGGGATACCTTTCTTT.

The chain recombines TRBV18 with TRBJ1-1; 8 bases map to TRBD1. Germline trimming cut 6 bases from V and 0 bases from J; bases unmatched to any gene: 6. CDR1 KGHSH and CDR2 LQKENI come from the germline V gene. The CDR3 is 15 amino acids. CDR3 nucleotide sequence: TGTGCCAGCTCTTCAGGGGGCGCGCTGAACACTGAAGCTTTCTTT. It codes for CASSSGGALNTEAFF.

The rearrangement uses TRBV4-3 and TRBJ1-2; tentative D call: TRBD1 (5 bases). This CDR3 contains 15 residues. Deletions cut 4 bases from V and 4 bases from J, with 16 bases between. Germline CDR1 and CDR2: LGHNA and YSLEER. The CDR3 sequence: CASSRGGRRGYGYTF. CDR3 bases: TGCGCCAGCAGCCGAGGCGGGAGAAGGGGCTATGGCTACACCTTC.

V gene TRBV5-1 combines with J gene TRBJ2-5, with D unclear. This CDR3 spans 13 amino acids. The V and J ends lost 0 bases and 0 bases respectively, with 3 bases between them. Germline V gene data show CDR1 as SGHRS and CDR2 as YFSETQ. CDR3 residues: CASSLANQETQYF. The CDR3 DNA reads TGCGCCAGCAGCTTGGCAAACCAAGAGACCCAGTACTTC. Using reference TRBV5-1 and TRBJ2-5 for the parts outside the CDR3, the full variable domain is KAGVTQTPRYLIKTRGQQVTLSCSPISGHRSVSWYQQTPGQGLQFLFEYFSETQRNKGNFPGRFSGRQFSNSRSEMNVSTLELGDSALYLCASSLANQETQYFGPGTRLLVL.

J is TRBJ2-1 and V is TRBV4-1; TRBD2 is a possible D gene (6 bases). V was cut by 5 bases and J by 6 bases, with 11 bases left in between. The CDR3 has 13 amino acids. The V gene's germline CDR1 is MGHRA and CDR2 YSYEKL. CDR3 nucleotide sequence: TGCGCCAGCAGCACACGGGACTTCAATGAGCAGTTCTTC. This encodes CASSTRDFNEQFF.

This rearrangement joins TRBV6-4 to TRBJ1-1; D perhaps matches TRBD1 (6 bases). CDR3 length: 16 residues. Germline CDR1 MRHNA, CDR2 SNTAGT. Trimming removed 5 bases from V and 1 base from J, with 17 bases in between. In DNA form, the CDR3 reads TGTGCCAGCAGTCCTACCTCAGGGGCGGGGAACACTGAAGCTTTCTTT. Residues: CASSPTSGAGNTEAFF.

This clone has only one observation. The rearrangement uses TRBV5-1 and TRBJ1-6; a possible D gene is TRBD1 (6 bases). Trimming took off 5 bases at V and 10 bases at J, with 19 bases between the two ends. Germline CDR1 is SGHRS and CDR2 is YFSETQ. The CDR3 extends over 15 amino acids. The CDR3 spells CASRSGEGVWSPLHF. DNA for the CDR3: TGCGCCAGCAGGTCAGGGGAGGGCGTATGGTCACCCCTCCACTTT.

The chain is built from TRBV7-8 and TRBJ2-4, with TRBD1 matching over 8 bases. Germline loops: CDR1 SGHVS, CDR2 FQNEAQ. The V segment lost 3 bases and the J segment 7 bases; nucleotides outside the gene matches: 5. The CDR3 spans 14 residues. CDR3 nucleotide sequence: TGTGCCAGCAGCTTTCGGACAGGGCGGAACATTCAGTACTTC. It is translated as CASSFRTGRNIQYF.

The V gene is TRBV30, the J gene TRBJ2-1, with D tentatively TRBD1 (5 bases). The ends were cut back, 5 bases at V and 5 bases at J, with 7 bases in the middle. This CDR3 spans 11 amino acids. CDR1 GTSNPN and CDR2 SVGIG come from the germline V gene (reference sequence). The CDR3 bases are TGTGCCTGGGCACAGGACAATGAGCAGTTCTTC. It specifies CAWAQDNEQFF.

J is TRBJ2-4 and V is TRBV5-4; 7 nucleotides agree with TRBD1. The CDR3 contains 14 residues. The V segment lost 3 bases and the J segment 7 bases; nucleotides outside the gene matches: 7. CDR1 and CDR2 from the germline V gene are SGHNT and YYREEE (reference sequence). The CDR3 DNA reads as TGTGCCAGCAGCTCAGACAGGGATTCGAACATTCAGTACTTC. Residues: CASSSDRDSNIQYF.

The chain joins TRBV5-1 to TRBJ2-1; the D gene is possibly TRBD2 (6 bases). V shed 1 base and J shed 6 bases, with 11 bases lying between them. The germline V gene encodes CDR1 SGHRS and CDR2 YFSETQ. The CDR3 totals 14 residues. The CDR3 loop is CASSLRGSANEQFF. CDR3 nucleotide sequence: TGCGCCAGCAGCTTGCGGGGGTCGGCCAATGAGCAGTTCTTC.

The rearrangement joins TRBV5-4 to TRBJ2-7; possible D gene TRBD2, 5 bases. The ends were cut back, 4 bases at V and 3 bases at J, with 11 bases in the middle. There are 13 residues in the CDR3. Germline V gene lookup returns CDR1 SGHNT and CDR2 YYREEE (reference sequence). The CDR3, as DNA: TGTGCCAGCAGCCCCGGGGAAGGCTACGAGCAGTACTTC. It is translated as CASSPGEGYEQYF.

The chain recombines TRBV5-5 with TRBJ2-7; weak D call: TRBD1 (6 bases). Germline CDR1 is SGHKS and CDR2 is YYEKEE (reference sequence). V dropped 5 bases and J dropped 1 base, with 22 bases sitting between them. The CDR3 length is 17 residues. CDR3 amino acids: CASRFAQGSIPSYEQYF. DNA of the CDR3: TGTGCCAGCAGGTTTGCGCAGGGGTCGATCCCATCCTACGAGCAGTACTTC.